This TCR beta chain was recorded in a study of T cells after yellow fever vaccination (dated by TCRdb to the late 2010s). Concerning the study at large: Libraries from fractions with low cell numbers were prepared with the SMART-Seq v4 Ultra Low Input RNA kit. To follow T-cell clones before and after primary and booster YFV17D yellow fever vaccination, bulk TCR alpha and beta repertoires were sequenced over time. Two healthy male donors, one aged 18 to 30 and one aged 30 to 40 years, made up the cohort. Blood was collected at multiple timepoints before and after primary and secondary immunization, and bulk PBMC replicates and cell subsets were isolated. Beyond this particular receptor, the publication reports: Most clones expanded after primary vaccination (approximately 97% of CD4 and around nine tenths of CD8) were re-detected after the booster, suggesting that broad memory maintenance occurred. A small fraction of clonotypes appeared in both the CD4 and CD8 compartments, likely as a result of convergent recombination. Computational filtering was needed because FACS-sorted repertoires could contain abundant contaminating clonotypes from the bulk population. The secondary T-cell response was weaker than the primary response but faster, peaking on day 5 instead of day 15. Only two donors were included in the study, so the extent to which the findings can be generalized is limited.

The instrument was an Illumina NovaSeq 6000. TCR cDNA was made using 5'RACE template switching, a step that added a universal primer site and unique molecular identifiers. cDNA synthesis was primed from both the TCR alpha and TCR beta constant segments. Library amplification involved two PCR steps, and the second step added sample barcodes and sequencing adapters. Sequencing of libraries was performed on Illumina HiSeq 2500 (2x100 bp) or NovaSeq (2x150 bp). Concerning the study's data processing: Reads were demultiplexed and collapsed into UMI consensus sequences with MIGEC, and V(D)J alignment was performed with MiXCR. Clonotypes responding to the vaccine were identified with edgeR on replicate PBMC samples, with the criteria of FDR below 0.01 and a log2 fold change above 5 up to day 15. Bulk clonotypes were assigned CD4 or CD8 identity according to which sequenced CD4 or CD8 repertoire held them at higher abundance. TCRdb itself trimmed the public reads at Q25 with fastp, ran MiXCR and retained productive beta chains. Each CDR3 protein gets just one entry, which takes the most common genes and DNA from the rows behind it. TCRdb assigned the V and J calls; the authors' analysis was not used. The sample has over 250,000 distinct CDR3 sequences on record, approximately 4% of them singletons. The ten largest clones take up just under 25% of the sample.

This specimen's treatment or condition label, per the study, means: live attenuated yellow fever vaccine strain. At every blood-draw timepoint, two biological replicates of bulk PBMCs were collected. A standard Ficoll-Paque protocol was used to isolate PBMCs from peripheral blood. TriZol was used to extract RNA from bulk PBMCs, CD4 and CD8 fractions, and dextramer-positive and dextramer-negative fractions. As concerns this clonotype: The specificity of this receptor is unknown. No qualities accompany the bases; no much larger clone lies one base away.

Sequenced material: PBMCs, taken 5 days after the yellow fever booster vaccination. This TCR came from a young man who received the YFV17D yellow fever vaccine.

This receptor has the CDR3 CASRLDGESSSTDTQYF. The bases read TGCGCCAGCAGACTGGACGGAGAGAGCTCTAGCACAGATACGCAGTATTTT. This chain joins TRBV5-1 to TRBJ2-3, with no D gene named confidently. CDR1 and CDR2 (SGHRS, YFSETQ) derive from the germline V gene. The CDR3 numbers 17 residues from cysteine through phenylalanine. CDR3 DNA only is kept here, 51 bases in frame from base 1. Trimming removed 5 bases from V and 0 bases from J, leaving 19 bases between the germline ends.